A selection of T cell receptor beta chains follows, all from one sample in a study of T cell responses to AZD1222 COVID-19 vaccine. Profiling relied on immunoSEQ multiplex PCR, and the TCRdb table lists in-frame clones only, not all of them. Among 100,000 to 150,000 clones listed, around 88% were seen once. The starting material was peripheral blood, obtained on day 0 of AZD1222 vaccination. The origin of the receptors is an adult in good health. CDR3s include the opening cysteine and the closing phenylalanine or tryptophan. The order of the fields is clone size, V gene, D gene, J gene, CDR3 protein, CDR3 DNA. A D gene is named only where the DNA matches it firmly. Clone size is given for some rows only: seen once, a few or many times, or a class if the clone is expanded.

-,TRBV4-3,-,TRBJ1-1,CASSQDSRIMNTEAFF,TGCGCCAGCAGCCAAGATTCGAGGATTATGAACACTGAAGCTTTCTTT
-,TRBV9,-,TRBJ1-3,CASSVRGASSGNTIYF,TGTGCCAGCAGCGTACGGGGGGCCTCCTCTGGAAACACCATATATTTT
once,TRBV6-2/TRBV6-3,TRBD1,TRBJ2-7,CASSGQDSYEQYF,TGTGCCAGCAGCGGACAGGACTCCTACGAGCAGTACTTC
-,TRBV12-3/TRBV12-4,TRBD1,TRBJ1-6,CASSTGVNSPLHF,TGTGCCAGCTCGACAGGGGTTAATTCACCCCTCCACTTT
-,TRBV15,-,TRBJ1-5,CATSRAEGSNQPQHF,TGTGCCACCAGCAGAGCCGAAGGAAGCAATCAGCCCCAGCATTTT
-,TRBV3-1/TRBV3-2,TRBD2,TRBJ2-3,CASSLGTSGTVDTQYF,TGTGCCAGCAGCCTCGGGACTAGCGGGACCGTGGATACGCAGTATTTT
-,TRBV10-3,-,TRBJ1-2,CAISERGNGYTF,TGTGCCATCAGTGAGAGGGGCAATGGCTACACCTTC
once,TRBV7-2,-,TRBJ2-2,CASSFATGIGAGELFF,TGTGCCAGCAGCTTTGCGACGGGAATAGGGGCCGGGGAGCTGTTTTTT
once,TRBV7-9,-,TRBJ2-2,CASSFGGELFF,TGTGCCAGCAGCTTCGGTGGGGAGCTGTTTTTT
-,TRBV18,TRBD2,TRBJ2-3,CASSGRAGVADTQYF,TGTGCCAGCTCGGGGAGAGCGGGGGTGGCAGATACGCAGTATTTT
-,TRBV27,-,TRBJ2-1,CASRKDTDNEQFF,TGTGCCAGCAGGAAGGACACTGACAATGAGCAGTTCTTC
-,TRBV28,-,TRBJ1-2,CASSLQMGAGPYGYTF,TGTGCCAGCAGTTTACAGATGGGTGCCGGACCCTATGGCTACACCTTC
-,TRBV4-2,-,TRBJ2-6,CASTIQRGAGANVLTF,TGTGCCAGCACCATTCAACGAGGGGCTGGGGCCAACGTCCTGACTTTC
-,TRBV7-2,TRBD1,TRBJ1-5,CASSLGTGVRQPQHF,TGTGCCAGCAGCTTAGGGACAGGGGTTCGGCAGCCCCAGCATTTT
few,TRBV9,-,TRBJ1-2,CASSVVEGYGYTF,TGTGCCAGCAGCGTAGTGGAGGGGTACGGCTACACCTTC
-,TRBV19,-,TRBJ1-3,CASSILAGTFVSSGNTIYF,TGTGCCAGTAGTATTCTCGCCGGGACCTTTGTGTCCTCTGGAAACACCATATATTTT
-,TRBV11-3,-,TRBJ2-7,CASSPDSATHYEQYF,TGTGCCAGCAGCCCTGACAGCGCAACCCACTACGAGCAGTACTTC
-,TRBV4-2,-,TRBJ1-4,CASSQDRAAWEKLFF,TGTGCCAGCAGCCAAGATAGGGCCGCCTGGGAAAAACTGTTTTTT
-,TRBV6-6,-,TRBJ1-5,CASTHNDQPQHF,TGTGCCAGCACTCACAATGATCAGCCCCAGCATTTT
-,TRBV28,-,TRBJ1-4,CASRQYEKLFF,TGTGCCAGCAGGCAGTATGAAAAACTGTTTTTT
-,TRBV4-1,TRBD1,TRBJ2-1,CASSRSQGAINEQFF,TGCGCCAGCAGCCGATCCCAGGGGGCGATCAATGAGCAGTTCTTC
-,TRBV27,TRBD1,TRBJ1-1,CASSVDRGFVSTEAFF,TGTGCCAGCAGTGTCGACAGGGGGTTCGTCTCCACTGAAGCTTTCTTT
-,TRBV7-2,-,TRBJ1-5,CASSLDGGSRNQPQHF,TGTGCCAGCAGCTTAGATGGGGGCTCCCGCAATCAGCCCCAGCATTTT
-,TRBV6-2/TRBV6-3,-,TRBJ2-2,CASSLETGELFF,TGTGCCAGCAGCCTCGAAACCGGGGAGCTGTTTTTT
-,TRBV19,-,TRBJ1-5,CASSVQEGYSNQPQHF,TGTGCCAGTAGTGTCCAAGAGGGGTATAGCAATCAGCCCCAGCATTTT
-,TRBV6-5,TRBD2,TRBJ2-1,CASQDSGGLYNEQFF,TGTGCCAGCCAAGACAGCGGGGGACTCTACAATGAGCAGTTCTTC
-,TRBV6-2/TRBV6-3,TRBD1,TRBJ1-1,CASSYGQGFMNTEAFF,TGTGCCAGCAGTTACGGACAGGGATTTATGAACACTGAAGCTTTCTTT
-,TRBV10-3,-,TRBJ1-2,CAISESQQMSGYTF,TGTGCCATCAGTGAGTCTCAACAGATGAGTGGCTACACCTTC
-,TRBV2,-,TRBJ1-5,CASTNQEDQPQHF,TGTGCCAGCACCAATCAGGAGGATCAGCCCCAGCATTTT
-,TRBV13,-,TRBJ2-3,CASSVGLDTDTQYF,TGTGCCAGCAGCGTAGGACTCGACACAGATACGCAGTATTTT
-,TRBV6-5,-,TRBJ1-1,CASSPVNTEAFF,TGTGCCAGCAGCCCAGTGAACACTGAAGCTTTCTTT
-,TRBV6-1,-,TRBJ2-5,CASSETLLRGGETQYF,TGTGCCAGCAGTGAAACCCTACTCCGAGGTGGGGAGACCCAGTACTTC
few,TRBV20-1,-,TRBJ1-2,CSASVKELYGYTF,TGCAGTGCTAGTGTCAAGGAACTCTATGGCTACACCTTC
-,TRBV4-3,TRBD1,TRBJ1-4,CASSQGNRGAIYEKLFF,TGCGCCAGCAGCCAGGGGAACAGGGGGGCTATCTATGAAAAACTGTTTTTT
-,TRBV29-1,-,TRBJ1-1,CSVEGELGTEAFF,TGCAGCGTTGAAGGGGAGCTAGGGACTGAAGCTTTCTTT
once,TRBV23-1,-,TRBJ2-7,CASSQSAAAVHEQYF,TGCGCCAGCAGTCAATCGGCGGCAGCCGTACACGAGCAGTACTTC
-,TRBV4-3,-,TRBJ2-3,CASSQGGEDTQYF,TGCGCCAGCAGCCAAGGAGGAGAAGATACGCAGTATTTT